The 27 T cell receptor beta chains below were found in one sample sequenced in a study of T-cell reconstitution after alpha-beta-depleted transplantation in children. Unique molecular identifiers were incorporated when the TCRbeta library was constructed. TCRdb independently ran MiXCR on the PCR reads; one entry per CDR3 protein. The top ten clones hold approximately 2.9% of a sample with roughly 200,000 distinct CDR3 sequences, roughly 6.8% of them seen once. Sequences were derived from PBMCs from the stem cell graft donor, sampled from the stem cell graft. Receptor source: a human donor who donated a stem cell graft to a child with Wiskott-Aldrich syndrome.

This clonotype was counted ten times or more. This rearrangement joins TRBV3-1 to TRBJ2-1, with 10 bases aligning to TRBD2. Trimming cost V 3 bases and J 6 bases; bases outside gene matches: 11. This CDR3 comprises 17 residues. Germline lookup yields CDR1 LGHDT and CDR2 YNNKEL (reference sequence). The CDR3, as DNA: TGTGCCAGCAGCCATTGGGGCAGGACTAGCGGAAGCAATGAGCAGTTCTTC. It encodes CASSHWGRTSGSNEQFF.

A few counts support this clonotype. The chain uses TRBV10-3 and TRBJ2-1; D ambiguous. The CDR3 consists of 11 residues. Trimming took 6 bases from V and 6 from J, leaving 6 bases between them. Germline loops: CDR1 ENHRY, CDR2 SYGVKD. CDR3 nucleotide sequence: TGTGCCATCAGGAACCCCAATGAGCAGTTCTTC. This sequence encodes CAIRNPNEQFF.

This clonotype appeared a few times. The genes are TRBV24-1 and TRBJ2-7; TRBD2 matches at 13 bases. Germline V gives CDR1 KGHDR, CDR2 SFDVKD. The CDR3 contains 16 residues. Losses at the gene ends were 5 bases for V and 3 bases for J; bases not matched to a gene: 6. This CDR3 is CATSALGLAGSYEQYF. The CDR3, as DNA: TGTGCCACCAGTGCCCTGGGACTAGCGGGAAGCTACGAGCAGTACTTC.

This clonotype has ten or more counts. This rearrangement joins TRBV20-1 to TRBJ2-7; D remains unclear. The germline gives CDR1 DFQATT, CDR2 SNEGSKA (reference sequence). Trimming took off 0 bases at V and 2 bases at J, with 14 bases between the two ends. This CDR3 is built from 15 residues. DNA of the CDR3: TGCAGTGCTAGAGATCGGACGGTATCAGCCTACGAGCAGTACTTC. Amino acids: CSARDRTVSAYEQYF.

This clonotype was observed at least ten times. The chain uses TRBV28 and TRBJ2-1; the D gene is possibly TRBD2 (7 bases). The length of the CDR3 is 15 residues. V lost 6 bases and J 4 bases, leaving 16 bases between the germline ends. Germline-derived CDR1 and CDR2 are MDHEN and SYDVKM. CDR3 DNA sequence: TGTGCCAGCAGCCGAGTCGGGGGGCCTTACAATGAGCAGTTCTTC. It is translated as CASSRVGGPYNEQFF.

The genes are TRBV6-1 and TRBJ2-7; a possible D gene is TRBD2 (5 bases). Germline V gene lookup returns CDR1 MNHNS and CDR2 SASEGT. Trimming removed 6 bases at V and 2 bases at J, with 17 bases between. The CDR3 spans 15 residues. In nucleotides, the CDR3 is TGTGCCAGCAGCAACCGAAGAGGGTTGCCCTACGAGCAGTACTTC. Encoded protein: CASSNRRGLPYEQYF.

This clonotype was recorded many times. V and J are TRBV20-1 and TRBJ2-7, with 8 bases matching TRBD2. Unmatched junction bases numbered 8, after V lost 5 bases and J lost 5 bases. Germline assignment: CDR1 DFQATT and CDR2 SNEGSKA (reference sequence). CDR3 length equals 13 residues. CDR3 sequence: CSAGRLAMNEQYF. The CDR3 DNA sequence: TGCAGTGCTGGCAGACTAGCGATGAACGAGCAGTACTTC.

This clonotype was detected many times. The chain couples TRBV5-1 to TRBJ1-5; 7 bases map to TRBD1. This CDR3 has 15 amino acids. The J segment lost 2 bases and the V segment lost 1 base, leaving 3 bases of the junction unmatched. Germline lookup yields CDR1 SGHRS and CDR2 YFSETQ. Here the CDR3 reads CASSLTGQGNQPQHF. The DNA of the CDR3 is TGCGCCAGCAGCTTGACAGGACAGGGCAATCAGCCCCAGCATTTT.

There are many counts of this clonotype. The CDR3 region is CASSQVRLAVNTGELFF. The CDR3 DNA reads as TGTGCCAGCAGCCAAGTACGACTAGCGGTGAACACCGGGGAGCTGTTTTTT. The chain links TRBV3-1 to TRBJ2-2; 9 nucleotides match TRBD2. Germline trimming cut 1 base from V and 1 base from J; bases unmatched to any gene: 4. Germline-derived CDR1 and CDR2 are LGHDT and YNNKEL (reference sequence). This CDR3 contains 17 residues.

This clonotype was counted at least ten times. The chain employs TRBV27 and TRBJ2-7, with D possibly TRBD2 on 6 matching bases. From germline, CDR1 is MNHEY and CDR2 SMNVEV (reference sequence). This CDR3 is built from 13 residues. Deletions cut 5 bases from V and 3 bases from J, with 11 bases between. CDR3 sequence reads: CASSGLNRYEQYF. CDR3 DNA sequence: TGTGCCAGCAGTGGACTAAACCGCTACGAGCAGTACTTC.

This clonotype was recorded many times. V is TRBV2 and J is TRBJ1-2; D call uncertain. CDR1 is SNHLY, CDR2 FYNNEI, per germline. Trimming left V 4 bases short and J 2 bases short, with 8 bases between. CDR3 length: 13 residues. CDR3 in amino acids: CASSASTNYGYTF. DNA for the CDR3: TGTGCCAGCAGTGCGAGTACCAACTATGGCTACACCTTC.

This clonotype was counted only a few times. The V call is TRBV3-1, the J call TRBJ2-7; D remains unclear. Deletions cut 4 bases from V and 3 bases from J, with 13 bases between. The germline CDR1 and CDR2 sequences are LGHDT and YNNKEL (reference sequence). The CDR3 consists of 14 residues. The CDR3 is CASSPRTEFYEQYF. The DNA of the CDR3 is TGTGCCAGCAGCCCACGGACGGAATTCTACGAGCAGTACTTC.

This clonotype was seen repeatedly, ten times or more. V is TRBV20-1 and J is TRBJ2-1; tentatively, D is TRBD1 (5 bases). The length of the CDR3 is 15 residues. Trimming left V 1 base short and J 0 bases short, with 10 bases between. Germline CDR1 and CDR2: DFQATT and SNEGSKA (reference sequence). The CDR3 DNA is TGCAGTGCTAGAGTAGGGGCGGCCTCCTACAATGAGCAGTTCTTC. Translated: CSARVGAASYNEQFF.

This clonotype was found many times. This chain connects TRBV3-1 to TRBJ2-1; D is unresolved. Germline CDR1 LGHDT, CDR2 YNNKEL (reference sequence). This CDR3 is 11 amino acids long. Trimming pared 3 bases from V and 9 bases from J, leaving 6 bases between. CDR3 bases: TGTGCCAGCAGCCAGTTAACTGAGCAGTTCTTC. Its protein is CASSQLTEQFF.

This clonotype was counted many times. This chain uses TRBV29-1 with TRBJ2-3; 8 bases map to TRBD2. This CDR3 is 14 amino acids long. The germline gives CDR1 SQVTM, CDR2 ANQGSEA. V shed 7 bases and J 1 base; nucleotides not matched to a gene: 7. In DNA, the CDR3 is TGCAGCGCATCGGGAGGGCCGGGCACAGATACGCAGTATTTT. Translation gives CSASGGPGTDTQYF.

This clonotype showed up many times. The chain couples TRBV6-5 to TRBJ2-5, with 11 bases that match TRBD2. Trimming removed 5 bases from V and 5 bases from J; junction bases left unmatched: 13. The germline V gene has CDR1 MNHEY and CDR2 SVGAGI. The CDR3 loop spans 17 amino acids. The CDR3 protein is CASSPGLAGPLRETQYF. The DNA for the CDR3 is TGTGCCAGCAGTCCCGGACTAGCGGGCCCTTTGAGGGAGACCCAGTACTTC.

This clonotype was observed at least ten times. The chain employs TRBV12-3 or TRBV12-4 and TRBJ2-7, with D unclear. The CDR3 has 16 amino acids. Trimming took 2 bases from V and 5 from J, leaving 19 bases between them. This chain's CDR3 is CASSLFGQTAFDEQYF. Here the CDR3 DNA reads TGTGCCAGCAGTTTATTTGGGCAGACCGCTTTTGACGAGCAGTACTTC.

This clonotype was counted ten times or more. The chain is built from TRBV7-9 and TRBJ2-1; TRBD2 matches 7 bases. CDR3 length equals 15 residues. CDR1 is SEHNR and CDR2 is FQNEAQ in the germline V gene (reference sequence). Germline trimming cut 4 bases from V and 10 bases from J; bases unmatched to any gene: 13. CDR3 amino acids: CASSSTSSTRNEQFF. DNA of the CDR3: TGTGCCAGCAGCTCGACTAGCTCGACGAGAAACGAGCAGTTCTTC.

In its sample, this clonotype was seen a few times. DNA for the CDR3: TGCGCCAGCAGCTTGGGAGACAGCAGCACCTATGGCTACACCTTC. The encoded protein is CASSLGDSSTYGYTF. This chain joins TRBV5-1 and TRBJ1-2; D possibly corresponds to TRBD1 (5 bases). The CDR3 contains 15 residues. Trimming stripped 0 bases from V and 4 bases from J, with 13 bases between. In germline, CDR1 is SGHRS, CDR2 YFSETQ. Supplemented by reference TRBV5-1 and TRBJ1-2, the full variable domain reads KAGVTQTPRYLIKTRGQQVTLSCSPISGHRSVSWYQQTPGQGLQFLFEYFSETQRNKGNFPGRFSGRQFSNSRSEMNVSTLELGDSALYLCASSLGDSSTYGYTFGSGTRLTVV.

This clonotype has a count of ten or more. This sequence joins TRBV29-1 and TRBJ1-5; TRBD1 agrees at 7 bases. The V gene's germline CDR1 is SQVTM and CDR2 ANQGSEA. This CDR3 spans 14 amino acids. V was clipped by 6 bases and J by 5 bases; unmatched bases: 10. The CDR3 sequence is CSVGTGQPDQPQHF. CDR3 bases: TGCAGCGTCGGGACGGGACAGCCCGATCAGCCCCAGCATTTT.

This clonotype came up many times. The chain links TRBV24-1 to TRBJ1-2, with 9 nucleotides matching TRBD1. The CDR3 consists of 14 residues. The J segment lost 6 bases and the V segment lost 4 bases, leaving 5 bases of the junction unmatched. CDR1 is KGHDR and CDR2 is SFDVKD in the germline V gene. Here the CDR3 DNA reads TGTGCCACCAGTGACGCGCGGACAGGGGATGGCTACACCTTC. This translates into CATSDARTGDGYTF.

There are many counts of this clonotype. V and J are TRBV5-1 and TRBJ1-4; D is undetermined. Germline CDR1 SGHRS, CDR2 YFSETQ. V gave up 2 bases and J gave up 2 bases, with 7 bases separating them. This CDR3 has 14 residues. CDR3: CASSLTFTNEKLFF. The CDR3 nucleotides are TGCGCCAGCAGCTTAACTTTTACTAATGAAAAACTGTTTTTT.

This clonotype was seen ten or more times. This chain's CDR3 is CASSPPGLSGGTEAFF. The CDR3, as DNA: TGTGCCAGCAGTCCCCCGGGGTTGTCTGGGGGGACTGAAGCTTTCTTT. V gene TRBV27 combines with J gene TRBJ1-1, with a weak D call TRBD1 (5 bases). Germline V CDR1 and CDR2: MNHEY, SMNVEV (reference sequence). Deletions cut 5 bases from V and 5 bases from J, with 21 bases between. This CDR3 is built from 16 residues.

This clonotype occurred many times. The chain's CDR3 is CASSSLGAALSYEQYF. Written as DNA, the CDR3 is TGTGCCAGCAGCTCCCTGGGGGCAGCCCTCTCCTACGAGCAGTACTTC. The rearrangement links TRBV6-1 to TRBJ2-7; maybe TRBD1 (6 bases). CDR3 length: 16 amino acids. Germline V lookup: CDR1 MNHNS, CDR2 SASEGT. Trimming cost V 6 bases and J 0 bases, with 18 bases left between them.

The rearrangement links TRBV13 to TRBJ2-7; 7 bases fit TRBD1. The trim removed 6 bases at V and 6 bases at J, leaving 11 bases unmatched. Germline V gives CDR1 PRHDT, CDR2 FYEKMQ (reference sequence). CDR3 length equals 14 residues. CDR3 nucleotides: TGTGCCAGCAGGCTCCCAGGGGGTGGCAGCGAGCAGTACTTC. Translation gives CASRLPGGGSEQYF.

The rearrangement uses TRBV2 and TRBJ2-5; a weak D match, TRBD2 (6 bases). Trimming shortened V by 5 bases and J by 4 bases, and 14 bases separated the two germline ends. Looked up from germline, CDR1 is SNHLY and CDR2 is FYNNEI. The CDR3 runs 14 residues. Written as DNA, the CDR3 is TGTGCCAGCAGTCTTGGAGGGCCTCCAGAGACCCAGTACTTC. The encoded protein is CASSLGGPPETQYF.

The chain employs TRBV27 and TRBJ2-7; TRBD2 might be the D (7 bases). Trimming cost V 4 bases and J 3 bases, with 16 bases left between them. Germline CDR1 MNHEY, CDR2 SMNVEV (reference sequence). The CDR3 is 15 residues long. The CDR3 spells CASSSFRGGLYEQYF. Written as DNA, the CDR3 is TGTGCCAGCAGTTCCTTTAGGGGGGGTCTCTACGAGCAGTACTTC.